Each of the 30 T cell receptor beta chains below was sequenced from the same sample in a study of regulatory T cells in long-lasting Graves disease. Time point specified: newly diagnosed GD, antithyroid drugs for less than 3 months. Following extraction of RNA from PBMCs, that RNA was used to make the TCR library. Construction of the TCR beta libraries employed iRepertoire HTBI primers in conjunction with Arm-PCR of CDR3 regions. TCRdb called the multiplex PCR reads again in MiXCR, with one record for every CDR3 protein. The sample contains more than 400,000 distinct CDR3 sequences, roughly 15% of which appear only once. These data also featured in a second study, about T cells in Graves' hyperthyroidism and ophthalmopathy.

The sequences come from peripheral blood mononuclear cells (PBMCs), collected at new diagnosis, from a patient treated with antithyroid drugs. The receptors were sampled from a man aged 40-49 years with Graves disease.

CDR3 bases: TGTGCCAGCAGTTTATCGAATCGTGGGGGCTCTACCTACGAGCAGTACTTC. This gives the protein CASSLSNRGGSTYEQYF. The rearrangement joins TRBV27 to TRBJ2-7; D possibly corresponds to TRBD1 (6 bases). V was trimmed by 0 bases and J by 2 bases, leaving 17 bases between them. Germline assignment: CDR1 MNHEY and CDR2 SMNVEV (reference sequence). There are 17 residues in the CDR3.

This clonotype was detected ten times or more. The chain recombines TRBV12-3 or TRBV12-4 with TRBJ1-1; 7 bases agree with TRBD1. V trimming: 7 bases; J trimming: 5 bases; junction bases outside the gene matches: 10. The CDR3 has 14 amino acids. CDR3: CASNSGGGFTEAFF. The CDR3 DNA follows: TGTGCCAGCAACAGCGGAGGGGGCTTTACTGAAGCTTTCTTT.

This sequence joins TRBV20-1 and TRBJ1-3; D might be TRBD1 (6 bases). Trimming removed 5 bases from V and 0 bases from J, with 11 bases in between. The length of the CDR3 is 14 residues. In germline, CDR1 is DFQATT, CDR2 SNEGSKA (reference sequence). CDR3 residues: CSAYTGNSGNTIYF. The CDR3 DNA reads TGCAGTGCTTATACAGGGAACTCTGGAAACACCATATATTTT.

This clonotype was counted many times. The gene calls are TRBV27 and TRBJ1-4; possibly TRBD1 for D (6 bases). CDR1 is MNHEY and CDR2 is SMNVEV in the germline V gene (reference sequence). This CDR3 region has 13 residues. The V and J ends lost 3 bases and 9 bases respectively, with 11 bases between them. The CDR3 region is CASSFGGSKKLFF. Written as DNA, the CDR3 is TGTGCCAGCAGTTTCGGGGGCAGTAAAAAACTGTTTTTT.

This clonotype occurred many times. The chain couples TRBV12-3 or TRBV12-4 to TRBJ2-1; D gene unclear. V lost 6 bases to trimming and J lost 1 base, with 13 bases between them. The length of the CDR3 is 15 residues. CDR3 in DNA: TGTGCCAGCAGCTCCTCCTGGGGATCCTACAATGAGCAGTTCTTC. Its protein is CASSSSWGSYNEQFF.

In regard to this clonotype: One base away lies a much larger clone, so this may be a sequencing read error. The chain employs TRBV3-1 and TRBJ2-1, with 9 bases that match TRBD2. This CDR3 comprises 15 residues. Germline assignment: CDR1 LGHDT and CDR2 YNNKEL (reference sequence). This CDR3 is CAGSLGLAFYNEQFF. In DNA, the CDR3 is TGTGCCGGCAGCCTGGGACTAGCATTCTACAATGAGCAGTTCTTC.

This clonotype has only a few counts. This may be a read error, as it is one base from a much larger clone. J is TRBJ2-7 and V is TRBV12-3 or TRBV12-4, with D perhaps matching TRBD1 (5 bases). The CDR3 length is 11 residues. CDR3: CAGSFRVEQYF. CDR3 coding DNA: TGTGCCGGCAGTTTCAGGGTCGAGCAGTACTTC.

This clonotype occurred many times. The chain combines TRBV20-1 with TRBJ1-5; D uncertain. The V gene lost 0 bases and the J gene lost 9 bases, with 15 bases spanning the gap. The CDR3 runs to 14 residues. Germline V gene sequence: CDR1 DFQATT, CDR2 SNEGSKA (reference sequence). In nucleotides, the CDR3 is TGCAGTGCTAGAGATATGCTCTTGGGGTCGCCCCAGCATTTT. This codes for CSARDMLLGSPQHF.

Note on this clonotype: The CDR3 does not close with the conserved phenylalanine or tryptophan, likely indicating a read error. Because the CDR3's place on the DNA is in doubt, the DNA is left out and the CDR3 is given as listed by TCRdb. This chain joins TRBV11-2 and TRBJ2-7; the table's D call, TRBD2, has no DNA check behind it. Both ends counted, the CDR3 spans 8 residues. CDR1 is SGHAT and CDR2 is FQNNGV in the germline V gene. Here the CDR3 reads CASSSLAG.

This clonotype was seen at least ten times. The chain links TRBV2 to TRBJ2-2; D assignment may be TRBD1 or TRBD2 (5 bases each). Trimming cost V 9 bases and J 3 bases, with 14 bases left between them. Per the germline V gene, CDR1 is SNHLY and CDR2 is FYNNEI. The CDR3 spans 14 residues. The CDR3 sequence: CAREAGTDTGELFF. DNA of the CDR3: TGTGCCAGGGAAGCTGGGACGGACACCGGGGAGCTGTTTTTT.

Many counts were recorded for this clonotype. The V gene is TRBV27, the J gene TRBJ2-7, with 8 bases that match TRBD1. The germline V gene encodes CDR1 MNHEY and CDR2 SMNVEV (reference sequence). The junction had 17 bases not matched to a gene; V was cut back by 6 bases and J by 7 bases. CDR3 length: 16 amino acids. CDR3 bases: TGTGCCAGCAGGCAAGTCGGCGGGCAGGGGGCGCGTGAGCAGTACTTC. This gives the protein CASRQVGGQGAREQYF.

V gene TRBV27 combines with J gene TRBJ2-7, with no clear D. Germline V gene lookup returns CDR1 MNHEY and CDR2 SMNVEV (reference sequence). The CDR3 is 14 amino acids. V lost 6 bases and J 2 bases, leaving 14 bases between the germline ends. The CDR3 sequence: CASSNGPVPYEQYF. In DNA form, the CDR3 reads TGTGCCAGCAGCAATGGACCGGTACCCTACGAGCAGTACTTC.

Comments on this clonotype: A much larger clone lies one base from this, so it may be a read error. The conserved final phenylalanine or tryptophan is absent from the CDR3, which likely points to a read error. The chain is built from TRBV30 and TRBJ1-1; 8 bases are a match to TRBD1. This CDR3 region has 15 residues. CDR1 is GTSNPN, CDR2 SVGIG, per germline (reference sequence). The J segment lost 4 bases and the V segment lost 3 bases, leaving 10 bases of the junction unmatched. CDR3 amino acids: CAWRGQTGVSTEAFL. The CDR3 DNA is TGTGCCTGGAGGGGTCAGACAGGGGTTAGCACTGAAGCTTTCTTA.

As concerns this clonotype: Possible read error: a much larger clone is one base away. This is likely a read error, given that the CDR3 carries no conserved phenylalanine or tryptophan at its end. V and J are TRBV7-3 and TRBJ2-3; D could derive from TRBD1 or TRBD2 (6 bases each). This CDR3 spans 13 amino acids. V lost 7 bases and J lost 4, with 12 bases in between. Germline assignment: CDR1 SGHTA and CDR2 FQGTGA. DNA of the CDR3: TGTGCCAGCACCGACGGGGGCCCAGATACGCAGTATCTT. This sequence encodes CASTDGGPDTQYL.

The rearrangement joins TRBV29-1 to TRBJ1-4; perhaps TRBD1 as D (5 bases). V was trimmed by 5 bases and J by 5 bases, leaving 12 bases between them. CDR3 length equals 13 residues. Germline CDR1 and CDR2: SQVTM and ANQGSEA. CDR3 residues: CSVLSKGNEKLFF. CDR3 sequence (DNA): TGCAGCGTTCTGAGTAAGGGGAATGAAAAACTGTTTTTT.

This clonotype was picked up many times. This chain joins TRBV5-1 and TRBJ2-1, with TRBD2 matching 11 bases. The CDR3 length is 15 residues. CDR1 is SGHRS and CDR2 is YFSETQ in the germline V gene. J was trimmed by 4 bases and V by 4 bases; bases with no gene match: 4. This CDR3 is CASSQRLAGYNEQFF. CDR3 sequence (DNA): TGCGCCAGCAGCCAGAGACTAGCGGGGTACAATGAGCAGTTCTTC.

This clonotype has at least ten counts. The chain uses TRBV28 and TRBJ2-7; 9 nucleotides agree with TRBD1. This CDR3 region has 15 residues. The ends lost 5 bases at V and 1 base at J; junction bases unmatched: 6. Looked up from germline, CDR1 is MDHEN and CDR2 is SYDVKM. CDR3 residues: CASSPTGGSSYEQYF. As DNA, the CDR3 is TGTGCCAGCAGTCCTACAGGGGGCTCTTCCTACGAGCAGTACTTC. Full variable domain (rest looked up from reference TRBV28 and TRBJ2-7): DVKVTQSSRYLVKRTGEKVFLECVQDMDHENMFWYRQDPGLGLRLIYFSYDVKMKEKGDIPEGYSVSREKKERFSLILESASTNQTSMYLCASSPTGGSSYEQYFGPGTRLTVT.

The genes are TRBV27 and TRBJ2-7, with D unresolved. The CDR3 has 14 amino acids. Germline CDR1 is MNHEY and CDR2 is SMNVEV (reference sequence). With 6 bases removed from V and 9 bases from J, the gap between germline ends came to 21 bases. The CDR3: CASSPSNNLGMQYF. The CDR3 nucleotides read TGTGCCAGCAGCCCCTCTAATAACTTAGGCATGCAGTACTTC.

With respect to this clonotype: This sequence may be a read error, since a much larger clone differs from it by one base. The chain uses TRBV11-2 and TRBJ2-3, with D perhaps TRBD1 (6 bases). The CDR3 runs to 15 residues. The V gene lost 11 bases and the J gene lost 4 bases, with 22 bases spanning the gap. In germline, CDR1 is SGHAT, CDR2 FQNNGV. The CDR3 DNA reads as TGTGCCGGCACAAGGGTTTCAGGGGCGGCAGATACGCAGTATTTT. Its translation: CAGTRVSGAADTQYF.

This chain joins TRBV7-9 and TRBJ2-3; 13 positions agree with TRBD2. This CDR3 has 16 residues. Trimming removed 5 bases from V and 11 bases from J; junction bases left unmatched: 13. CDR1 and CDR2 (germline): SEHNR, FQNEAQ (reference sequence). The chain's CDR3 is CASSPGTSGIAGGQYF. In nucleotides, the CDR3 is TGTGCCAGCAGCCCTGGGACTAGCGGGATCGCTGGAGGGCAGTATTTT. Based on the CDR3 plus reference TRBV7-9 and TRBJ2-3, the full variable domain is DTGVSQNPRHKITKRGQNVTFRCDPISEHNRLYWYRQTLGQGPEFLTYFQNEAQLEKSRLLSDRFSAERPKGSFSTLEIQRTEQGDSAMYLCASSPGTSGIAGGQYFGPGTRLTVL.

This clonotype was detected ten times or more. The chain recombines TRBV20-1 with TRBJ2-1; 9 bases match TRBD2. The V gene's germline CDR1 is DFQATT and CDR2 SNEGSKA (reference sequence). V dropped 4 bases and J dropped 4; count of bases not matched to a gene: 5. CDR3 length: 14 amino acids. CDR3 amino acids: CSAMTLAGYNEQFF. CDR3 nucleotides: TGCAGTGCTATGACTCTAGCGGGATACAATGAGCAGTTCTTC.

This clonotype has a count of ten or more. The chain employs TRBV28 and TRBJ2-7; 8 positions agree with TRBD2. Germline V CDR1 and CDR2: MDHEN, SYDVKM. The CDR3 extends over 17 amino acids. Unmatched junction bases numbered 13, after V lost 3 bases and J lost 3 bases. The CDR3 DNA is TGTGCCAGCAGTTTCCCTCCCCCAGGGACTAGTCGCTACGAGCAGTACTTC. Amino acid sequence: CASSFPPPGTSRYEQYF. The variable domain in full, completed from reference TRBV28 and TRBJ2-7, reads DVKVTQSSRYLVKRTGEKVFLECVQDMDHENMFWYRQDPGLGLRLIYFSYDVKMKEKGDIPEGYSVSREKKERFSLILESASTNQTSMYLCASSFPPPGTSRYEQYFGPGTRLTVT.

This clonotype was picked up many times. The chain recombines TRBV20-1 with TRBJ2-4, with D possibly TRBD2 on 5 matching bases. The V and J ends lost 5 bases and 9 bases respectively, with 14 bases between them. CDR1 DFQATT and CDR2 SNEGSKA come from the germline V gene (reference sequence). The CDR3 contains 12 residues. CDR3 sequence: CSASPRRGIQYF. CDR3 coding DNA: TGCAGTGCTTCCCCCCGTCGGGGCATTCAGTACTTC.

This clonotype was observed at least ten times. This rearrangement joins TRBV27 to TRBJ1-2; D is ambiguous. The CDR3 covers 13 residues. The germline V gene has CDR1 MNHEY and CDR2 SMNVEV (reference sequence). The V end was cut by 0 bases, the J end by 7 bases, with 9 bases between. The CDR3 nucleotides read TGTGCCAGCAGTTTATCGTTCGAGAGTGGCTACACCTTC. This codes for CASSLSFESGYTF.

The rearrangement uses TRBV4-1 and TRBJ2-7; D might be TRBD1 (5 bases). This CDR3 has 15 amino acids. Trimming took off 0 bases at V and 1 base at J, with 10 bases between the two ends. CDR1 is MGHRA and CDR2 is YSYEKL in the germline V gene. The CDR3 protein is CASSQEWAGSYEQYF. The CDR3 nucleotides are TGCGCCAGCAGCCAAGAGTGGGCAGGGTCCTACGAGCAGTACTTC.

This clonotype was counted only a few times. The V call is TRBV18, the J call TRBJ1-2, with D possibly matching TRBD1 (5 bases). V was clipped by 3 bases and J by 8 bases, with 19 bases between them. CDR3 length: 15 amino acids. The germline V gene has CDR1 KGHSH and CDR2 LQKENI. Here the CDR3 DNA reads TGTGCCAGCTCACCCTACTCGGGGGGGACGGCAGGCTACACCTTC. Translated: CASSPYSGGTAGYTF.

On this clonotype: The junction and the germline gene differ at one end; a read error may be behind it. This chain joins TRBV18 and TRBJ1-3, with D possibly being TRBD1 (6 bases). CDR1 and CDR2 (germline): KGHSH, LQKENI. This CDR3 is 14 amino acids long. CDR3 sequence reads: CASSPQGPGNTIYF. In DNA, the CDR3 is TGTGCCAGCTCGCCACAGGGCCCTGGAAACACCATATATTTT.

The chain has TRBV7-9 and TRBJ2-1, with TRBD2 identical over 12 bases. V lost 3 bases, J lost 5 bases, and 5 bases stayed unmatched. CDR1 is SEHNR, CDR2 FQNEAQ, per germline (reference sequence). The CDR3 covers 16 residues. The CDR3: CASSLTSGSLNNEQFF. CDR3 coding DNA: TGTGCCAGCAGCTTGACTAGCGGGAGTTTGAACAATGAGCAGTTCTTC.

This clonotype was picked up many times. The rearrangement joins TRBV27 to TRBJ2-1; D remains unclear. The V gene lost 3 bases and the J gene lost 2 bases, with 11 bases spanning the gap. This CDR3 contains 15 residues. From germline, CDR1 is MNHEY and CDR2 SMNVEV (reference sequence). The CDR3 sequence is CASSFRQVAYNEQFF. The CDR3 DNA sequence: TGTGCCAGCAGTTTTCGGCAGGTGGCCTACAATGAGCAGTTCTTC.

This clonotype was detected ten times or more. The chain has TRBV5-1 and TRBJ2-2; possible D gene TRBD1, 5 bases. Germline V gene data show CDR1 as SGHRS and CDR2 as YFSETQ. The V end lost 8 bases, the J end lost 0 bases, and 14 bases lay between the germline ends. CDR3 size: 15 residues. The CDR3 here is CASTDSIPNTGELFF. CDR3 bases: TGCGCCAGTACCGACAGTATTCCGAACACCGGGGAGCTGTTTTTT.